Shown below are 21 T cell receptor beta chains from a single sample sequenced in a study of T cell responses to AZD1222 COVID-19 vaccine. The repertoire was sequenced with immunoSEQ multiplex PCR; TCRdb's copy has only in-frame clones and lacks some. The sample consists of about 190,000 clones, approximately 90% of them appearing once. The sequencing here drew on peripheral blood, taken on day 0 of AZD1222 vaccination. These receptors were obtained from an adult in good health.

This clone has more than one count but fewer than ten. V gene TRBV27 combines with J gene TRBJ2-1; no definite D call. The CDR3 is 17 amino acids. The germline V gene has CDR1 MNHEY and CDR2 SMNVEV (reference sequence). Trimming stripped 2 bases from V and 0 bases from J, with 14 bases between. The CDR3 reads CASSLAHTSSSYNEQFF. CDR3 bases: TGTGCCAGCAGTTTAGCGCACACCTCAAGCTCCTACAATGAGCAGTTCTTC.

This sequence joins TRBV11-2 and TRBJ2-1; TRBD2 matches 8 bases. Germline lookup yields CDR1 SGHAT and CDR2 FQNNGV. This CDR3 contains 16 residues. With V trimmed by 5 bases and J by 2 bases, 8 bases remained unmatched. CDR3 in amino acids: CASSLRTSFTYNEQFF. In nucleotides, the CDR3 is TGTGCCAGCAGCCTCAGGACTAGCTTTACCTACAATGAGCAGTTCTTC.

The gene calls are TRBV29-1 and TRBJ2-3; possibly TRBD1 or TRBD2 for D (6 bases each). CDR3 length equals 16 residues. V lost 1 base and J 0 bases, leaving 14 bases between the germline ends. Germline assignment: CDR1 SQVTM and CDR2 ANQGSEA. CDR3 nucleotides: TGCAGCGTTGAAGGGGGGGCAGGGTATAGCACAGATACGCAGTATTTT. The encoded protein is CSVEGGAGYSTDTQYF.

V is TRBV10-3 and J is TRBJ1-2; a possible D gene is TRBD1 (6 bases). The V gene's germline CDR1 is ENHRY and CDR2 SYGVKD. V was pared by 2 bases and J by 8 bases, with 15 bases between. The CDR3 loop spans 14 amino acids. As DNA, the CDR3 is TGTGCCATCAGTGAGCCCAGACAGGAATTAGGCTACACCTTC. The encoded protein is CAISEPRQELGYTF.

The chain employs TRBV5-1 and TRBJ2-3; TRBD2 matches at 7 bases. V lost 2 bases, J lost 3 bases, and 9 bases stayed unmatched. CDR3 length: 16 amino acids. Germline V gene sequence: CDR1 SGHRS, CDR2 YFSETQ. CDR3 DNA: TGCGCCAGCAGCTTTCTGACGGGAGGTATTACAGATACGCAGTATTTT. This encodes CASSFLTGGITDTQYF. The full variable domain, its missing parts supplied by reference TRBV5-1 and TRBJ2-3, is KAGVTQTPRYLIKTRGQQVTLSCSPISGHRSVSWYQQTPGQGLQFLFEYFSETQRNKGNFPGRFSGRQFSNSRSEMNVSTLELGDSALYLCASSFLTGGITDTQYFGPGTRLTVL.

The V call is TRBV4-1, the J call TRBJ2-7, with 9 bases matching TRBD2. V lost 1 base, J lost 0 bases, and 4 bases stayed unmatched. The CDR3 is made up of 16 amino acids. Looked up from germline, CDR1 is MGHRA and CDR2 is YSYEKL. The chain's CDR3 is CASSQALAGASYEQYF. DNA for the CDR3: TGCGCCAGCAGCCAAGCACTAGCGGGCGCCTCCTACGAGCAGTACTTC.

The rearrangement joins TRBV9 to TRBJ2-1; 9 bases map to TRBD2. Per germline, CDR1 SGDLS and CDR2 YYNGEE. V dropped 0 bases and J dropped 3; count of bases not matched to a gene: 1. The CDR3 contains 15 residues. CDR3 sequence: CASSVVLAGYNEQFF. The CDR3 DNA follows: TGTGCCAGCAGCGTAGTACTAGCGGGCTACAATGAGCAGTTCTTC.

This chain uses TRBV19 with TRBJ1-1; D gene uncertain. V gave up 5 bases and J gave up 1 base, with 8 bases separating them. In germline, CDR1 is LNHDA, CDR2 SQIVND (reference sequence). The CDR3 has 13 residues. The CDR3 loop is CASSLVQNTEAFF. CDR3 in DNA: TGTGCCAGTAGTTTGGTACAGAACACTGAAGCTTTCTTT. Full variable domain (remainder filled in from reference TRBV19 and TRBJ1-1): DGGITQSPKYLFRKEGQNVTLSCEQNLNHDAMYWYRQDPGQGLRLIYYSQIVNDFQKGDIAEGYSVSREKKESFPLTVTSAQKNPTAFYLCASSLVQNTEAFFGQGTRLTVV.

The CDR3 loop reads CASGLDRPPVPQAFF. The DNA for the CDR3 is TGTGCTAGTGGACTCGACCGGCCTCCGGTCCCCCAAGCTTTCTTT. The rearrangement uses TRBV12-5 and TRBJ1-1; D remains ambiguous. CDR1 LGHNT and CDR2 FRNRAP come from the germline V gene. The CDR3 is made up of 15 amino acids. V was trimmed by 6 bases and J by 9 bases, leaving 23 bases between them.

The genes are TRBV6-5 and TRBJ2-2; TRBD1 matches at 8 bases. CDR1 is MNHEY and CDR2 is SVGAGI in the germline V gene. Trimming at V came to 5 bases and at J to 4 bases, leaving 6 bases not matched to a gene. This CDR3 has 15 residues. CDR3 sequence: CASSPRTGSTGELFF. DNA of the CDR3: TGTGCCAGCAGTCCTAGGACAGGGTCCACCGGGGAGCTGTTTTTT.

This clone was seen only a few times. J is TRBJ2-1 and V is TRBV5-4; 11 positions match TRBD2. The CDR3 has 15 amino acids. V trimming: 4 bases; J trimming: 4 bases; junction bases outside the gene matches: 4. Germline CDR1 and CDR2: SGHNT and YYREEE (reference sequence). CDR3 amino acids: CASSPTSGSYNEQFF. CDR3 DNA sequence: TGTGCCAGCAGCCCTACTAGCGGGAGTTACAATGAGCAGTTCTTC.

J is TRBJ1-6 and V is TRBV6-1; 9 bases are a match to TRBD1. CDR1 is MNHNS and CDR2 is SASEGT in the germline V gene. CDR3 length: 16 amino acids. Trimming cost V 0 bases and J 9 bases; bases outside gene matches: 6. The CDR3 here is CASSEAYRGLISPLHF. CDR3 DNA: TGTGCCAGCAGTGAAGCATACAGGGGGCTGATTTCACCCCTCCACTTT.

The chain recombines TRBV5-6 with TRBJ1-2; no clear D gene. V shed 1 base and J shed 0 bases, with 7 bases lying between them. Germline V lookup: CDR1 SGHDT, CDR2 YYEEEE. The CDR3 loop spans 14 amino acids. Here the CDR3 DNA reads TGTGCCAGCAGCTTGAAGGCTTCTAACTATGGCTACACCTTC. As protein: CASSLKASNYGYTF.

The chain has TRBV6-1 and TRBJ1-5; D is perhaps TRBD1 (5 bases). CDR3 size: 17 residues. Trimming stripped 3 bases from V and 6 bases from J, with 21 bases between. Germline V CDR1 and CDR2: MNHNS, SASEGT. CDR3 residues: CASSEASGQGYPQPQHF. The CDR3, as DNA: TGTGCCAGCAGTGAGGCCAGTGGCCAGGGTTATCCTCAGCCCCAGCATTTT.

V usage is TRBV19 and J usage is TRBJ2-1; 11 bases map to TRBD2. Per germline, CDR1 LNHDA and CDR2 SQIVND (reference sequence). This CDR3 has 15 residues. V lost 7 bases and J lost 9; bases outside the gene matches: 11. DNA of the CDR3: TGTGCCAGTACCCAAATAGCGGGAGGGCCGGGTGAGCAGTTCTTC. It is translated as CASTQIAGGPGEQFF. The complete variable domain, with remaining parts taken from reference TRBV19 and TRBJ2-1, reads DGGITQSPKYLFRKEGQNVTLSCEQNLNHDAMYWYRQDPGQGLRLIYYSQIVNDFQKGDIAEGYSVSREKKESFPLTVTSAQKNPTAFYLCASTQIAGGPGEQFFGPGTRLTVL.

V gene TRBV27 combines with J gene TRBJ2-3, with 12 nucleotides matching TRBD2. Germline-derived CDR1 and CDR2 are MNHEY and SMNVEV (reference sequence). CDR3 length equals 14 residues. Trimming at V came to 6 bases and at J to 6 bases, leaving 4 bases not matched to a gene. CDR3 protein: CASRLAGGVDTQYF. CDR3 DNA sequence: TGTGCCAGCAGACTAGCGGGAGGAGTGGATACGCAGTATTTT.

This rearrangement joins TRBV19 to TRBJ1-5; no reliable D call. Between the trimmed V and J ends, which lost 7 bases and 4 bases, there was a span of 8 bases. The germline V gene has CDR1 LNHDA and CDR2 SQIVND (reference sequence). This CDR3 has 12 residues. For the CDR3, the DNA is TGTGCCAGTAATCCATTAAATCAGCCCCAGCATTTT. Protein product: CASNPLNQPQHF.

V and J are TRBV5-6 and TRBJ1-6, with D possibly TRBD1 on 5 matching bases. Germline V gives CDR1 SGHDT, CDR2 YYEEEE. V lost 0 bases, J lost 8 bases, and 9 bases lay in between. This CDR3 is built from 14 residues. CDR3 loop: CASSLVRVDSPLHF. DNA of the CDR3: TGTGCCAGCAGCTTGGTCAGGGTGGATTCACCCCTCCACTTT.

The genes are TRBV9 and TRBJ1-2, with D tentatively TRBD1 (6 bases). This CDR3 is 16 amino acids long. V was cut by 3 bases and J by 8 bases, with 23 bases left in between. Germline lookup yields CDR1 SGDLS and CDR2 YYNGEE. The CDR3 region is CASSGGILRGGDGYTF. CDR3 bases: TGTGCCAGCAGCGGGGGAATTCTACGAGGGGGAGACGGCTACACCTTC.

The chain employs TRBV5-1 and TRBJ1-3; D gene unclear. Germline-derived CDR1 and CDR2 are SGHRS and YFSETQ. Trimming pared 1 base from V and 2 bases from J, leaving 4 bases between. CDR3 length: 13 residues. In DNA form, the CDR3 reads TGCGCCAGCAGCTTGACGGCTGGAAACACCATATATTTT. Protein product: CASSLTAGNTIYF.

The gene calls are TRBV3-1 (or the pseudogene TRBV3-2) and TRBJ1-4; D remains ambiguous. The CDR3 runs to 17 residues. Germline V gene data show CDR1 as LGHDT and CDR2 as YNNKEL (reference sequence). The V end lost 2 bases, the J end lost 2 bases, and 15 bases lay between the germline ends. The CDR3 nucleotides read TGTGCCAGCAGCCAACCACGGCCAGGAGTTACTAATGAAAAACTGTTTTTT. It yields the protein CASSQPRPGVTNEKLFF.